The 2 T cell receptor beta chains reported below all come from one sample, sequenced in a study of CD8+CD57+ T cells in acquired aplastic anemia. Genomic DNA acted as the template from which TCR beta VDJ combination and CDR3 sequence profiling were carried out. TCRdb re-derived calls from the reads in MiXCR, one entry per CDR3 protein. In the table there are around 64,000 distinct CDR3 sequences, less than 65% of which are singletons. The sample taken for sequencing was sorted CD4+, CD8+, or CD8+CD57+ T cells (not recorded which) from PBMCs. Every receptor here comes from a human donor in good health, serving as a control.

A few counts support this clonotype. The chain links TRBV3-1 to TRBJ2-1, with 8 bases lining up with TRBD2. Germline CDR1 and CDR2: LGHDT and YNNKEL (reference sequence). With V trimmed by 2 bases and J by 6 bases, 12 bases remained unmatched. The CDR3 contains 17 residues. The CDR3 sequence: CASSQKGRSGTSNEQFF. Written as DNA, the CDR3 is TGTGCCAGCAGCCAAAAGGGAAGGAGCGGGACTAGCAATGAGCAGTTCTTC.

J is TRBJ1-2 and V is TRBV2; D call uncertain. The CDR3 is 14 residues long. The germline V gene encodes CDR1 SNHLY and CDR2 FYNNEI. Between the trimmed V and J ends, which lost 6 bases and 1 base, there was a span of 12 bases. This CDR3 is CASSLGTSNYGYTF. The CDR3 nucleotides read TGTGCCAGCAGCTTGGGTACCAGTAACTATGGCTACACCTTC.